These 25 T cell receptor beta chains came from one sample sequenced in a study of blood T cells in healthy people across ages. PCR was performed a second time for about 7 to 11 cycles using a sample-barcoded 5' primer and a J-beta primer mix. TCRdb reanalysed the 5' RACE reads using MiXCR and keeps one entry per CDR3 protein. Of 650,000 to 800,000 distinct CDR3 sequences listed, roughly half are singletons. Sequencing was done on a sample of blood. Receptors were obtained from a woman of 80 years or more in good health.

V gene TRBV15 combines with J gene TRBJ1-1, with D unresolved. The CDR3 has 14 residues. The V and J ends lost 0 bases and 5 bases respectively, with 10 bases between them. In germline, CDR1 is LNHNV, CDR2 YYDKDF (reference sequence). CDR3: CATSRDSTGTEAFF. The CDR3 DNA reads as TGTGCCACCAGCAGAGATTCGACGGGGACTGAAGCTTTCTTT.

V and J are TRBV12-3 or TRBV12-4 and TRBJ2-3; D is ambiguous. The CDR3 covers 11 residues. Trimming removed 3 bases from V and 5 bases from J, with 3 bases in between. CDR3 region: CASSFVDTQYF. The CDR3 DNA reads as TGTGCCAGCAGTTTTGTAGATACGCAGTATTTT.

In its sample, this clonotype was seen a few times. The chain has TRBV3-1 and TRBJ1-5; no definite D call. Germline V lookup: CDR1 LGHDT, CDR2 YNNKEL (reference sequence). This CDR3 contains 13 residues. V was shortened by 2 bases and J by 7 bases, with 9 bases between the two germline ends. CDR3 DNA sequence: TGTGCCAGCAGCCAATGGGGTCCCCAGCCCCAGCATTTT. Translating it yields CASSQWGPQPQHF.

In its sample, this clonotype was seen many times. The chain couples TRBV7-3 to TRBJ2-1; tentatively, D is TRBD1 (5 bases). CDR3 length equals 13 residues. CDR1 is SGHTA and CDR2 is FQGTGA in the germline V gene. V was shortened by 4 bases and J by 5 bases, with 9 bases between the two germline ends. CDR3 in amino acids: CASSSTVNNEQFF. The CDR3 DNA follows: TGTGCCAGCAGCTCGACAGTTAACAATGAGCAGTTCTTC.

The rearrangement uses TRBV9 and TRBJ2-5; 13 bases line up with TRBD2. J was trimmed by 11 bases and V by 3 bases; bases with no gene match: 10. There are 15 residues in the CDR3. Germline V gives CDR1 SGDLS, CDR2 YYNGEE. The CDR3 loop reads CASSGRLAGGNEQYF. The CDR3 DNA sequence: TGTGCCAGCAGCGGGAGACTAGCGGGGGGCAATGAGCAGTACTTC.

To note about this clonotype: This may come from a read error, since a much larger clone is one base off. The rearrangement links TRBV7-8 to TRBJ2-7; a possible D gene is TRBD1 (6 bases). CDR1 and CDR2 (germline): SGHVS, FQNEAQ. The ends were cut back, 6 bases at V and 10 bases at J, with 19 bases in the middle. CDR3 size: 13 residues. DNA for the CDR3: TGTGCCAGCAGAGCAGACAGGCCTGGGGCCCAGTACTTC. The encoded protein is CASRADRPGAQYF.

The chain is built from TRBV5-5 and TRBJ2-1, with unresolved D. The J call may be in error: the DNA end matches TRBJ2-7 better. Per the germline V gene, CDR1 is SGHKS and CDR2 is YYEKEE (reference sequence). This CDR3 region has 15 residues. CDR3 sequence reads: CASSLAANRVNEQYF. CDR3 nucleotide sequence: TGTGCCAGCAGCTTGGCGGCAAATCGGGTCAATGAGCAGTACTTC.

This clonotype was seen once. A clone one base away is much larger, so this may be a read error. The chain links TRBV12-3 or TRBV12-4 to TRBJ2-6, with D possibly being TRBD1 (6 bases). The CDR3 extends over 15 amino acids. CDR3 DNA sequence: TGTGCCGGCAGTACAGGGTCCTCTGGGGCCAACGTCCTGACTTTC. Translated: CAGSTGSSGANVLTF.

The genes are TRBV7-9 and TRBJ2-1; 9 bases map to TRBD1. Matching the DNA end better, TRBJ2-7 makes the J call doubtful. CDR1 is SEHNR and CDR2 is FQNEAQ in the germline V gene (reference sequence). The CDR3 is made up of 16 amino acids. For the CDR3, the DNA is TGTGCCAGCAGCTTACGTGTGGGACAGGGAGTCAATGAGCAGTACTTC. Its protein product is CASSLRVGQGVNEQYF.

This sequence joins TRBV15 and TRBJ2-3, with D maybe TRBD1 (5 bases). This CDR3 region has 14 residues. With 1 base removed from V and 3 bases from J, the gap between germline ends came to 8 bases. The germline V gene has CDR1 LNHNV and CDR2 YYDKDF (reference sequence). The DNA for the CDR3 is TGTGCCACCAGCAGAGTGGGGCTTACAGATACGCAGTATTTT. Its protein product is CATSRVGLTDTQYF.

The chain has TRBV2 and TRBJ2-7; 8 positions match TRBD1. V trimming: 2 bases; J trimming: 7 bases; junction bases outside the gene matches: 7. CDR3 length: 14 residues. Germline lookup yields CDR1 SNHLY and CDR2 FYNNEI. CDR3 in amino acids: CASSESDRGVEQYF. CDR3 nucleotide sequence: TGTGCCAGCAGTGAAAGCGACAGGGGTGTAGAGCAGTACTTC. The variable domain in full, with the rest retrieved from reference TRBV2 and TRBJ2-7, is EPEVTQTPSHQVTQMGQEVILRCVPISNHLYFYWYRQILGQKVEFLVSFYNNEISEKSEIFDDQFSVERPDGSNFTLKIRSTKLEDSAMYFCASSESDRGVEQYFGPGTRLTVT.

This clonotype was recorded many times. The CDR3 reads CASSLGGASALRNEQYF. Written as DNA, the CDR3 is TGTGCCAGCAGCTTAGGAGGGGCTAGCGCCTTGAGGAACGAGCAGTACTTC. The chain carries TRBV13 and TRBJ2-7, with a weak D call TRBD2 (6 bases). The germline V and J ends were trimmed by 0 bases and 5 bases, with 20 bases remaining between them. The germline V gene encodes CDR1 PRHDT and CDR2 FYEKMQ (reference sequence). The CDR3 has 17 residues. Full variable domain (rest looked up from reference TRBV13 and TRBJ2-7): AAGVIQSPRHLIKEKRETATLKCYPIPRHDTVYWYQQGPGQDPQFLISFYEKMQSDKGSIPDRFSAQQFSDYHSELNMSSLELGDSALYFCASSLGGASALRNEQYFGPGTRLTVT.

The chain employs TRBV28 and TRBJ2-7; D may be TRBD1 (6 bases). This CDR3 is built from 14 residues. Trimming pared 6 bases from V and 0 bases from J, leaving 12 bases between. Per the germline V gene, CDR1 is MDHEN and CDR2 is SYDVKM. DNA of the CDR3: TGTGCCAGCAGGTGGGACACCAACTCCTACGAGCAGTACTTC. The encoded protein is CASRWDTNSYEQYF.

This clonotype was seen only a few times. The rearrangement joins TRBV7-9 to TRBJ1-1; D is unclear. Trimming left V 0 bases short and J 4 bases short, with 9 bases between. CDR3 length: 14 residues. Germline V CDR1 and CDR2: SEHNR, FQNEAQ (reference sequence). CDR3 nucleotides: TGTGCCAGCAGCTTAGCGGTAGCGGGCACTGAAGCTTTCTTT. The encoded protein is CASSLAVAGTEAFF.

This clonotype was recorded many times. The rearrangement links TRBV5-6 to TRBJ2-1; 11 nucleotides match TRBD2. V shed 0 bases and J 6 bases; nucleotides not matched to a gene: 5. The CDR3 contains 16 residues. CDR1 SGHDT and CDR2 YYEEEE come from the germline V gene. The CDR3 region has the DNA TGTGCCAGCAGCTTGGAGCCTAGCGGGAGGTTCAATGAGCAGTTCTTC. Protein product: CASSLEPSGRFNEQFF. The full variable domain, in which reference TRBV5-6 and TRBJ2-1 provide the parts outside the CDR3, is DAGVTQSPTHLIKTRGQQVTLRCSPKSGHDTVSWYQQALGQGPQFIFQYYEEEERQRGNFPDRFSGHQFPNYSSELNVNALLLGDSALYLCASSLEPSGRFNEQFFGPGTRLTVL.

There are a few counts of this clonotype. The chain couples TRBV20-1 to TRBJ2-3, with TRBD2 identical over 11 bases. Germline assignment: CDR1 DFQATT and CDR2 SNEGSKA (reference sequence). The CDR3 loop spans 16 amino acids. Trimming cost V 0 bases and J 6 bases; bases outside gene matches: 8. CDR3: CSARDPLAGEVDTQYF. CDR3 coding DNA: TGCAGTGCTAGAGATCCACTAGCGGGGGAGGTTGATACGCAGTATTTT.

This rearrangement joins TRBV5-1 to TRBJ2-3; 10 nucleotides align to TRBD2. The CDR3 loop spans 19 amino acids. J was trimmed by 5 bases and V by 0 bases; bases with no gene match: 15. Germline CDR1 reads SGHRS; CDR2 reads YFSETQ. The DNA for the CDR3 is TGCGCCAGCAGCTTGGTACAAGGGCTAGCGGGAGTACAGGGAGATACGCAGTATTTT. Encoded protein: CASSLVQGLAGVQGDTQYF.

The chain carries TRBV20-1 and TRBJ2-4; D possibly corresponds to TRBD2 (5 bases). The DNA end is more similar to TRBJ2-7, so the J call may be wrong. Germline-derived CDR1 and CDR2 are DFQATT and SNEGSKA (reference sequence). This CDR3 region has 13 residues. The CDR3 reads CSANAEVKNEQYF. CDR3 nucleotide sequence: TGCAGTGCAAATGCGGAGGTCAAGAACGAGCAGTACTTC.

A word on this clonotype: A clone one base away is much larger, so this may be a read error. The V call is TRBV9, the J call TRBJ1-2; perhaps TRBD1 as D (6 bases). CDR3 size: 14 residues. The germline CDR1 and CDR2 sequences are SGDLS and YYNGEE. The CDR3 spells CANSVAGQSYGYTF. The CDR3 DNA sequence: TGTGCCAACAGCGTAGCGGGACAAAGCTATGGCTACACCTTC.

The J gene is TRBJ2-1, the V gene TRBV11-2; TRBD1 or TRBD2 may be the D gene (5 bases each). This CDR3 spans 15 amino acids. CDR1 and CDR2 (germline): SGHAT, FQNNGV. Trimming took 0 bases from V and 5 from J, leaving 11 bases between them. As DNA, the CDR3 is TGTGCCAGCAGCTTAGACGGGGCTATTCACAATGAGCAGTTCTTC. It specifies CASSLDGAIHNEQFF.

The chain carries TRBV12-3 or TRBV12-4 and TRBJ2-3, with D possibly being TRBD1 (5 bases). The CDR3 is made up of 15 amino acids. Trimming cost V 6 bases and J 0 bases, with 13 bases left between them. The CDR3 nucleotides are TGTGCCAGCAGCCGACCTCAGGGTAGCACAGATACGCAGTATTTT. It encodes CASSRPQGSTDTQYF.

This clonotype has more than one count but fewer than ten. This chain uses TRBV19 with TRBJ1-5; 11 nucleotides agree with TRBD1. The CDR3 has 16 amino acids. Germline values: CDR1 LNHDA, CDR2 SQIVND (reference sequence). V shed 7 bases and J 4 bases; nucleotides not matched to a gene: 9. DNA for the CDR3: TGTGCCAGTACCCCATCGGACAGGGGGCGGAATCAGCCCCAGCATTTT. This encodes CASTPSDRGRNQPQHF.

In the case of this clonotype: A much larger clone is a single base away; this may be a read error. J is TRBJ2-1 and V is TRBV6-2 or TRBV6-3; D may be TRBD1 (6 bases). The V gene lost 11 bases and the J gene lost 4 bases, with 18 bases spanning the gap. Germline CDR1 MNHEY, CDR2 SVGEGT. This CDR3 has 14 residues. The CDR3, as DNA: TGTGCCGGCACTCGGACAGACCAATACAATGAGCAGTTCTTC. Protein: CAGTRTDQYNEQFF.

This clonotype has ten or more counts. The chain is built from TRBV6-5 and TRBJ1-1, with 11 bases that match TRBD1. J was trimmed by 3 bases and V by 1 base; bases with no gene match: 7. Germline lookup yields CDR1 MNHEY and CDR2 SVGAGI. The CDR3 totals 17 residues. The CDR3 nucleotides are TGTGCCAGCAGTTACTACTTCCGGGACAGGGGGGACACTGAAGCTTTCTTT. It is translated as CASSYYFRDRGDTEAFF.

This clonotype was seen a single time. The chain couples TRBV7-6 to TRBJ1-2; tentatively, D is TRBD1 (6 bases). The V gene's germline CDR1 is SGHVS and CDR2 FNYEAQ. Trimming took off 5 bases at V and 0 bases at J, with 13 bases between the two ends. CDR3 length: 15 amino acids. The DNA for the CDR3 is TGTGCCAGCAGCCCCTCTGGACAGACTAACTATGGCTACACCTTC. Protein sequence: CASSPSGQTNYGYTF.